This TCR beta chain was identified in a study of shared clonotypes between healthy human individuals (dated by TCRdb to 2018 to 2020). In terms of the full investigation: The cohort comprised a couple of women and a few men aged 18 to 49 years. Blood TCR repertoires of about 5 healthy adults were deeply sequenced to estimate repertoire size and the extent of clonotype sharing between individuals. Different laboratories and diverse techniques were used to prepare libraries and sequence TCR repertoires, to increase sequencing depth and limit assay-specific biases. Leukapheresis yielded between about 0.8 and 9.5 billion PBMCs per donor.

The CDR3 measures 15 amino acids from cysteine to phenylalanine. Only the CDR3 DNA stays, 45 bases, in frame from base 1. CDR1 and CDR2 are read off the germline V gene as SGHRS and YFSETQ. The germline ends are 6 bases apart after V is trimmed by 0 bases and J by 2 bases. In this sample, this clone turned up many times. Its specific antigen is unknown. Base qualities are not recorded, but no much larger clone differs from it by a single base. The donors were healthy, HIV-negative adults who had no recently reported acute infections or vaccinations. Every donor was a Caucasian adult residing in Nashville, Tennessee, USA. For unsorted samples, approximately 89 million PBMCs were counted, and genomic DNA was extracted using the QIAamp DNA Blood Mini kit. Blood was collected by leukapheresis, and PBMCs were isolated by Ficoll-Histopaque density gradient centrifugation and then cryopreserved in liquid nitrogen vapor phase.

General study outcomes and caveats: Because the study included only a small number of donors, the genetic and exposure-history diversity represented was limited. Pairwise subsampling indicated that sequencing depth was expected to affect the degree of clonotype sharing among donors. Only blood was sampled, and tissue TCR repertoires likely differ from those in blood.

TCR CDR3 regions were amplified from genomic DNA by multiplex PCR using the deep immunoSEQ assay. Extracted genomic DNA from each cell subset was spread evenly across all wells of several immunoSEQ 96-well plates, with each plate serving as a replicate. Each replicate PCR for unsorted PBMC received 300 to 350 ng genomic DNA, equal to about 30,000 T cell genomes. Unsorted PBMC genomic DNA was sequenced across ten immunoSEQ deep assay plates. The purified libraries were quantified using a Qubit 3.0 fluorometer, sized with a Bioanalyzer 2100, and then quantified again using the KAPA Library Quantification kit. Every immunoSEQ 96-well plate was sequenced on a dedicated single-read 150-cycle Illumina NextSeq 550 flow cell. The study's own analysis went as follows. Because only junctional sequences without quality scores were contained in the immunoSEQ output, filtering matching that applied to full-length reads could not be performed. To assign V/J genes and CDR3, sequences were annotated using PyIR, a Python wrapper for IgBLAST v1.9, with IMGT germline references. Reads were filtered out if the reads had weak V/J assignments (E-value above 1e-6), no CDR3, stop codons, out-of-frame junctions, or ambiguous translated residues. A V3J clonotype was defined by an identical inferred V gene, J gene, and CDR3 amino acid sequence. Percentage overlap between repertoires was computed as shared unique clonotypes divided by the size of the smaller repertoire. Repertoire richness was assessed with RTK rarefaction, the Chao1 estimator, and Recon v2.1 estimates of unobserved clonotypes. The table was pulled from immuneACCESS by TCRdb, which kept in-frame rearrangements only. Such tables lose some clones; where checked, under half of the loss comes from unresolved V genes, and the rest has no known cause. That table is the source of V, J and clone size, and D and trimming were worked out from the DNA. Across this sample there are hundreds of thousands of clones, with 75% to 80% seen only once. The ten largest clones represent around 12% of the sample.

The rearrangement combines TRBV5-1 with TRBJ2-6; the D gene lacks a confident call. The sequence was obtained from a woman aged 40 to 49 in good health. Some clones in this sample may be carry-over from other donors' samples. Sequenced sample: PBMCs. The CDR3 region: CASSLEVTGANVLTF. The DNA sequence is TGCGCCAGCAGCTTGGAAGTTACTGGGGCCAACGTCCTGACTTTC.